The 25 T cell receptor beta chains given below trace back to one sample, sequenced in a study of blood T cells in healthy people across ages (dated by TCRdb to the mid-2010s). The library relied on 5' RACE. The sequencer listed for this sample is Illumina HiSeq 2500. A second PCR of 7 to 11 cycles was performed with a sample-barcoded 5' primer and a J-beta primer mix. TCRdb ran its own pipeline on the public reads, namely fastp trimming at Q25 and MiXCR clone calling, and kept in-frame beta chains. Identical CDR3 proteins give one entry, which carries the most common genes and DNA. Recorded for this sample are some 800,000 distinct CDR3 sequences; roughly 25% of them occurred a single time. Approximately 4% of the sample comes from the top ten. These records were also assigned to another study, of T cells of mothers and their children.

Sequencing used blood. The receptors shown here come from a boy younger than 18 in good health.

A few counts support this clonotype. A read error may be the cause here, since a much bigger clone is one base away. The CDR3: CSARDRGFTEAFF. The CDR3 region has the DNA TGCAGTGCTAGGGACAGGGGATTCACTGAAGCTTTCTTT. The V call is TRBV20-1, the J call TRBJ1-1; 9 bases are shared with TRBD1. The CDR3 consists of 13 residues. CDR1 and CDR2 (germline): DFQATT, SNEGSKA (reference sequence). J lost 4 bases, V lost 3 bases, and 3 bases had no gene match.

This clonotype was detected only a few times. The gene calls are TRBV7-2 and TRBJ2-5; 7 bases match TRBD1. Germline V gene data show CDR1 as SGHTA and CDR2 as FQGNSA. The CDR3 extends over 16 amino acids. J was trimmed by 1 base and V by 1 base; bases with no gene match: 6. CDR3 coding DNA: TGTGCCAGCAGCTTAGGTCGTCGGGACAGCCAAGAGACCCAGTACTTC. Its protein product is CASSLGRRDSQETQYF. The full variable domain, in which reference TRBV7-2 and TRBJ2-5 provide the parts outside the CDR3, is GAGVSQSPSNKVTEKGKDVELRCDPISGHTALYWYRQSLGQGLEFLIYFQGNSAPDKSGLPSDRFSAERTGGSVSTLTIQRTQQEDSAVYLCASSLGRRDSQETQYFGPGTRLLVL.

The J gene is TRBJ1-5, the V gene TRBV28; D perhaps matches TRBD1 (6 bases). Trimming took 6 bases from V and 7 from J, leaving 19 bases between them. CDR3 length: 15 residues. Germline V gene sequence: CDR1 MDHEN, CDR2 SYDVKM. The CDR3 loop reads CASRSGTRGGQPQHF. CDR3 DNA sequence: TGTGCCAGCAGATCCGGGACAAGGGGCGGGCAGCCCCAGCATTTT.

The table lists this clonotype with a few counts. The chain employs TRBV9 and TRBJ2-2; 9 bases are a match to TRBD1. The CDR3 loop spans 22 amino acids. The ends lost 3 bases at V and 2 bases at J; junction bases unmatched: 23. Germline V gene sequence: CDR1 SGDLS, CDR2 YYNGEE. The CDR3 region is CASSADYSGRDRAIINTGELFF. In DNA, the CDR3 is TGTGCCAGCAGCGCAGATTACAGTGGCCGGGACAGGGCCATAATCAACACCGGGGAGCTGTTTTTT.

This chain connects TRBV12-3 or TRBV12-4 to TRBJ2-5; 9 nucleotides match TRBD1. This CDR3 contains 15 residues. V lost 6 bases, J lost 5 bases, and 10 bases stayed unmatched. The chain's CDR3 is CASSSPDRGFETQYF. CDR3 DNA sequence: TGTGCCAGCAGCTCTCCGGACAGGGGCTTCGAGACCCAGTACTTC.

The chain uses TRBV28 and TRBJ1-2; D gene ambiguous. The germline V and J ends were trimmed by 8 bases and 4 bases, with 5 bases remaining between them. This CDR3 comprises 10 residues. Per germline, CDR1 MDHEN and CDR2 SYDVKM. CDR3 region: CASGGYGYTF. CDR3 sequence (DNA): TGTGCCAGCGGCGGCTATGGCTACACCTTC.

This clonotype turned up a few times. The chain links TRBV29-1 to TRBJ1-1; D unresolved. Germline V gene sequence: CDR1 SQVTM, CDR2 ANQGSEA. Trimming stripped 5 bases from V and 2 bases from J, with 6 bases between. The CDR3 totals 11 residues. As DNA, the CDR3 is TGCAGCGTTATGGAAAACACTGAAGCTTTCTTT. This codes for CSVMENTEAFF.

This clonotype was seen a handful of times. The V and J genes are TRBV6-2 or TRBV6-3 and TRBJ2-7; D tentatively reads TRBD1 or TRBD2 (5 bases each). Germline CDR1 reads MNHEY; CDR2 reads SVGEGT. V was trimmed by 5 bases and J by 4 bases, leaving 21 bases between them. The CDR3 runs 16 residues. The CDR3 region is CASSGGDDPAVYEQYF. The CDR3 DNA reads TGTGCCAGCAGTGGGGGAGACGACCCTGCAGTATACGAGCAGTACTTC.

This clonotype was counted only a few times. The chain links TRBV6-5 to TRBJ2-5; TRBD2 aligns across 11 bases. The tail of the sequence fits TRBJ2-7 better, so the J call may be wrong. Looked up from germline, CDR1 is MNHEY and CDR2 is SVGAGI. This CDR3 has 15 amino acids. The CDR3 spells CASSLTSGATYEQYF. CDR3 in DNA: TGTGCCAGCAGCCTGACTAGCGGGGCCACCTACGAGCAGTACTTC.

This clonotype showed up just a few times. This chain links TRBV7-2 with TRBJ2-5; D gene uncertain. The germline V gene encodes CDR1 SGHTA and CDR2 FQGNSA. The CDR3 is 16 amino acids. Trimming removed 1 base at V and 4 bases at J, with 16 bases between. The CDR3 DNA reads TGTGCCAGCAGCTTAGTTAGGACCCCGTTTGGAGAGACCCAGTACTTC. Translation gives CASSLVRTPFGETQYF. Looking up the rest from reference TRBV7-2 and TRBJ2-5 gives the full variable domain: GAGVSQSPSNKVTEKGKDVELRCDPISGHTALYWYRQSLGQGLEFLIYFQGNSAPDKSGLPSDRFSAERTGGSVSTLTIQRTQQEDSAVYLCASSLVRTPFGETQYFGPGTRLLVL.

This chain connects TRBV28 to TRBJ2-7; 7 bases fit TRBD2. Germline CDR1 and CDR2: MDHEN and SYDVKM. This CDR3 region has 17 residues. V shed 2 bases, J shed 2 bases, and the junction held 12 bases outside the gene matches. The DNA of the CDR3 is TGTGCCAGCAGTTTAAGCCTAGCGGACACCCTAGCCTACGAGCAGTACTTC. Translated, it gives CASSLSLADTLAYEQYF.

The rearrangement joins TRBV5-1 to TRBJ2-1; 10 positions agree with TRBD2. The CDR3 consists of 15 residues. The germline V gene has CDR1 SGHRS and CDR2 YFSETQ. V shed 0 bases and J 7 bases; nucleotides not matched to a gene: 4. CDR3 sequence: CASSLVLAGRNEQFF. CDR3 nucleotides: TGCGCCAGCAGCTTGGTACTAGCGGGGAGGAATGAGCAGTTCTTC. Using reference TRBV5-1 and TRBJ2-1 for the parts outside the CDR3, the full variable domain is KAGVTQTPRYLIKTRGQQVTLSCSPISGHRSVSWYQQTPGQGLQFLFEYFSETQRNKGNFPGRFSGRQFSNSRSEMNVSTLELGDSALYLCASSLVLAGRNEQFFGPGTRLTVL.

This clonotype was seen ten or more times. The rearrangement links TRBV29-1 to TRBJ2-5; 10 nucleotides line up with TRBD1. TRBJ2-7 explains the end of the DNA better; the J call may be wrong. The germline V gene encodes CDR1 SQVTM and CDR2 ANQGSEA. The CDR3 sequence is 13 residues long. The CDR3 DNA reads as TGCAGCGCAGGGACAGGGGAGTCCTACGAGCAGTACTTC. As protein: CSAGTGESYEQYF.

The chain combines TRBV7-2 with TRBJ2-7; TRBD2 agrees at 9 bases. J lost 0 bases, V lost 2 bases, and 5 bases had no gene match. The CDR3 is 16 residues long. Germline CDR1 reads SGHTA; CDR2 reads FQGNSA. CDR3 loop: CASSLRVAGASYEQYF. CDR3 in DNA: TGTGCCAGCAGCTTAAGGGTAGCGGGGGCCTCCTACGAGCAGTACTTC.

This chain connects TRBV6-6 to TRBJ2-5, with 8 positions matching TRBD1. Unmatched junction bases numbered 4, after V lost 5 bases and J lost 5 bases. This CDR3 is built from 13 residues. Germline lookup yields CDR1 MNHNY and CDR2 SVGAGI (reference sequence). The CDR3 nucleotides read TGTGCCAGCAGTCCAGGGGGCGTGGAGACCCAGTACTTC. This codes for CASSPGGVETQYF.

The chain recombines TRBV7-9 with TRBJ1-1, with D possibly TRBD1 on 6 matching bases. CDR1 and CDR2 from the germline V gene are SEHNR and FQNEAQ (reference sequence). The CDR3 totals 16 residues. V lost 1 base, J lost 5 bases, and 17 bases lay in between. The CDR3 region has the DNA TGTGCCAGCAGCTTAGAGGGGGGGGGAGGCGTGACTGAAGCTTTCTTT. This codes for CASSLEGGGGVTEAFF.

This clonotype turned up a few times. The CDR3, as DNA: TGTGCCAGCAGATCCGGGACAGGGGGCATCGGGGAGCTGTTTTTT. Its translation: CASRSGTGGIGELFF. The chain combines TRBV6-6 with TRBJ2-2; 12 bases align to TRBD1. J was trimmed by 7 bases and V by 6 bases; bases with no gene match: 6. Germline CDR1 is MNHNY and CDR2 is SVGAGI (reference sequence). The CDR3 consists of 15 residues.

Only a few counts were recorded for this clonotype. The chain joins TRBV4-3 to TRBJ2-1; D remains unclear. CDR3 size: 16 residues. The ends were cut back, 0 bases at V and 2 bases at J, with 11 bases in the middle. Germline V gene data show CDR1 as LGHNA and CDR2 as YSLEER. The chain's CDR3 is CASSQDGLDPYNEQFF. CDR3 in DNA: TGCGCCAGCAGCCAAGATGGGCTAGACCCCTACAATGAGCAGTTCTTC.

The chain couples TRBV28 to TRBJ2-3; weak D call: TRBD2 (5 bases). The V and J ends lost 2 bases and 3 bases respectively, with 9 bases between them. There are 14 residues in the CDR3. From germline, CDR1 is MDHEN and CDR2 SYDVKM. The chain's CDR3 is CASSLVGLTDTQYF. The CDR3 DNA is TGTGCCAGCAGTTTAGTCGGACTGACAGATACGCAGTATTTT.

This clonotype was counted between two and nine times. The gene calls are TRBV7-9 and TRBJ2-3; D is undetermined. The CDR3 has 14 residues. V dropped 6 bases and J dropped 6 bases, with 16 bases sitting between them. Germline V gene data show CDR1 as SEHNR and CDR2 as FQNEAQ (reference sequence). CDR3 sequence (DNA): TGTGCCAGCAGAAAAGAGGCCTTAGGTGATACGCAGTATTTT. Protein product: CASRKEALGDTQYF.

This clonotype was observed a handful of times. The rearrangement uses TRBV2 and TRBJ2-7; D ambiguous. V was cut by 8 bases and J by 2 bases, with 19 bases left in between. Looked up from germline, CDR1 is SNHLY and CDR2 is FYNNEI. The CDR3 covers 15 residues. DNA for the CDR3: TGTGCCAGCCAGCCCCCCGGGCTCCTTACCTACGAGCAGTACTTC. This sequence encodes CASQPPGLLTYEQYF.

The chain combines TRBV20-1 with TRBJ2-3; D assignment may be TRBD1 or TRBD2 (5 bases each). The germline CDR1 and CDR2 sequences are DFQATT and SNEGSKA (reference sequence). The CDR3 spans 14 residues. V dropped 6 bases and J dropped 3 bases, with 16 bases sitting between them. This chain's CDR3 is CSARDLSFTDTQYF. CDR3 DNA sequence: TGCAGTGCCCGGGACCTCAGCTTTACAGATACGCAGTATTTT.

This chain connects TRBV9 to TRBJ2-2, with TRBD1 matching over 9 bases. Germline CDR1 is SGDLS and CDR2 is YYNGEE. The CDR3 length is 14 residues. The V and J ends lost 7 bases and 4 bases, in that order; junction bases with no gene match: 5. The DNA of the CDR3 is TGTGCCAGCTCGACAGGGGGGGGCACCGGGGAGCTGTTTTTT. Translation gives CASSTGGGTGELFF.

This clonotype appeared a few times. CDR3 region: CASSVQGLMANEQFF. CDR3 DNA: TGTGCCAGCAGCGTGCAAGGATTGATGGCTAATGAGCAGTTCTTC. V and J are TRBV5-4 and TRBJ2-1; no clear D gene. Germline V lookup: CDR1 SGHNT, CDR2 YYREEE (reference sequence). The CDR3 totals 15 residues. V dropped 4 bases and J dropped 7 bases, with 18 bases sitting between them.

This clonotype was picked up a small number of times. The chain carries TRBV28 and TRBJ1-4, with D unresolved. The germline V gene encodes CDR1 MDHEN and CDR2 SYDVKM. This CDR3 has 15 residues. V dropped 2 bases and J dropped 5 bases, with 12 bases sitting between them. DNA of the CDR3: TGTGCCAGCAGTTTAAGGGCCAGCGCCAATGAAAAACTGTTTTTT. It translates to CASSLRASANEKLFF.